The present entry profiles one T cell receptor (beta chain) with its context. The antigen is unknown. The CDR3 loop spans 16 amino acids. The junction had 6 bases not matched to a gene; V was cut back by 0 bases and J by 5 bases. CDR1 and CDR2 (germline): KGHSH, LQKENI. These data belong to a study of T-cell reconstitution after alpha-beta-depleted transplantation in children. The study's findings and limits: Several patients had high TCRbeta diversity at day 60; it came from surviving recipient T cells and thymic progenitors. Reportedly, alpha-beta T cells present about two months post-transplant originated from several hundred expanded clones of graft origin.

Unique molecular identifiers were used in preparing the TCRbeta library. TCRdb reprocessed the PCR reads with MiXCR, giving one entry per CDR3 protein. The sample yields 500,000 to 650,000 distinct CDR3 sequences, 10% to 12% seen once. The source of this sequence is a female patient between 2 and 15 years old who had a stem cell transplant for aplastic anemia, so the T cells may come from the graft donor. Material: PBMCs, mostly from graft donor cells, obtained 180 days after TCRalphabeta/CD19-depleted stem cell transplant. The gene calls are TRBV18 and TRBJ1-4; 7 nucleotides agree with TRBD1. CDR3 in amino acids: CASSPPRQGMNEKLFF. CDR3 DNA sequence: TGTGCCAGCTCACCACCCCGACAGGGAATGAATGAAAAACTGTTTTTT.